This T cell receptor (beta chain) was profiled in a study of blood T cell repertoires in COVID-19. Study-level information: Samples representing acute and convalescent COVID-19 were sourced from the United States, Italy and Spain. PBMCs, B-cell-depleted T cells, or T cells provided the cDNA or gDNA that made up the material.

The germline gives CDR1 KGHDR, CDR2 SFDVKD. V was pared by 5 bases and J by 2 bases, with 4 bases of the junction left unmatched. CDR3 length: 15 residues. Source study methods: Using reference gene primer amplification, nucleated cell counts were estimated. Profiling relied on immunoSEQ multiplex PCR, and the TCRdb table lists in-frame clones only, not all of them. V and J calls and clone size are those listed in that table; D and trimming were worked out from the DNA. The table records 180,000 or so clones, roughly 87% of them present only once. This clonotype was obtained from a woman in her forties or fifties with acute or convalescent COVID-19. Sequenced sample: peripheral blood. The genes are TRBV24-1 and TRBJ2-7, with 11 bases matching TRBD1. The CDR3 nucleotides read TGTGCCACCAGTGCCTTGGACAGGGGGCCCTACGAGCAGTACTTC. Translated: CATSALDRGPYEQYF.